Detailed here is one T cell receptor (beta chain). Germline CDR1 LNHNV, CDR2 YYDKDF (reference sequence). The ends were cut back, 3 bases at V and 16 bases at J, with 10 bases in the middle. This CDR3 contains 11 residues. The entry originates in a study of T cells in Graves' hyperthyroidism and ophthalmopathy. Amplification of TCR beta CDR3 regions used RNA as the template. First-round RT-PCR of the TCR CDR3 relied on the HTBI primer set. MiXCR, run by TCRdb on the multiplex PCR reads, gives a single entry per CDR3 protein. The table lists hundreds of thousands of distinct CDR3 sequences, approximately 44% of them singletons, with 8% to 8.5% in the top ten.

The sample was peripheral blood or thyroid tissue (not recorded which). This TCR derives from a woman in her late teens or twenties with Graves' hyperthyroidism. The V call is TRBV15, the J call TRBJ2-6; unclear D gene. The CDR3 spells CATSRGPGLTF. In DNA form, the CDR3 reads TGTGCCACCAGCAGGGGTCCAGGTCTGACTTTC.